The clone carrying this T cell receptor beta chain showed up many times. Its antigen is as yet unknown. The source of the sample is a study of early T cells in non-severe SARS-CoV-2 infection. Study-wide background: Chains from this unsorted whole-blood bulk RNA could not be paired.

The CDR3 runs to 16 residues. V lost 1 base to trimming and J lost 2 bases, with 10 bases between them. CDR1 is SGHRS and CDR2 is YFSETQ in the germline V gene. Attachment of unique molecular identifiers was made to individual cDNA molecules. TCRdb analysed the 5' RACE reads with MiXCR anew, one entry per CDR3 protein. In the table there are about 64,000 distinct CDR3 sequences, approximately 10% of which are singletons. Study-wide results and caveats: Missing private and CD4 specificities, VDJdb matching favored anti-spike CD8 responses.

The clonotype originates from an adult who was a healthcare worker with PCR-confirmed SARS-CoV-2 infection or an uninfected control (not recorded which). The chain carries TRBV5-1 and TRBJ1-6; no reliable D call. The sequences come from whole blood, collected at baseline. CDR3 region: CASSLYGEPYNSPLHF. In DNA, the CDR3 is TGCGCCAGCAGCTTGTATGGGGAGCCCTATAATTCACCCCTCCACTTT.